This TCR beta chain was identified in a study of T cells in Graves' hyperthyroidism and ophthalmopathy. Amplification of TCR beta CDR3 regions was performed using RNA transcripts as template. Using the HTBI primer set, a first-round RT-PCR was run on the TCR CDR3. MiXCR, run by TCRdb on the multiplex PCR reads, gives a single entry per CDR3 protein. The table includes roughly 510,000 distinct CDR3 sequences, 40% to 50% detected once. The germline V and J ends were trimmed by 5 bases and 7 bases, with 14 bases remaining between them. Germline loops: CDR1 SEHNR, CDR2 FQNEAQ (reference sequence). CDR3 length: 14 amino acids. Uncontrolled infection, other autoimmune disease, pregnancy or lactation excluded patients.

The sample taken for sequencing was peripheral blood or thyroid tissue (not recorded which). The receptor's source is an adult woman with Graves' disease, either hyperthyroidism or ophthalmopathy (not recorded which). The chain carries TRBV7-9 and TRBJ2-2; no definite D call. Here the CDR3 reads CASSQDEEFGELFF. The CDR3 nucleotides are TGTGCCAGCAGCCAAGATGAGGAGTTCGGGGAGCTGTTTTTT. The whole variable domain, remainder taken from reference TRBV7-9 and TRBJ2-2, is DTGVSQNPRHKITKRGQNVTFRCDPISEHNRLYWYRQTLGQGPEFLTYFQNEAQLEKSRLLSDRFSAERPKGSFSTLEIQRTEQGDSAMYLCASSQDEEFGELFFGEGSRLTVL.